The 32 T cell receptor beta chains reported below all come from one sample, sequenced in a study of regulatory T cells in long-lasting Graves disease. CDR3 regions were amplified by Arm-PCR using iRepertoire HTBI primers to build TCR beta libraries. TCRdb re-derived calls from the multiplex PCR reads in MiXCR, one entry per CDR3 protein. Of approximately 460,000 distinct CDR3 sequences listed, about a sixth were seen once; the top ten hold around 11%. Time point indicated: newly diagnosed GD, antithyroid drugs for less than 3 months. The TCR library used RNA extracted from PBMCs. These data were also filed under a second study, of T cells in Graves' hyperthyroidism and ophthalmopathy.

The sequenced sample was peripheral blood mononuclear cells (PBMCs), obtained at new diagnosis, from a patient treated with antithyroid drugs. Source of these receptors: a woman between 25 and 40 years old with Graves disease.

This clonotype came up a few times. Being one base from a much bigger clone, this may be a read error. The rearrangement uses TRBV7-3 and TRBJ2-1; 8 bases match TRBD2. This CDR3 is 17 amino acids long. Germline CDR1 reads SGHTA; CDR2 reads FQGTGA. With V trimmed by 1 base and J by 8 bases, 13 bases remained unmatched. CDR3 sequence: CASSLMPRGTSRDEQFF. In DNA, the CDR3 is TGTGCCAGCAGCTTAATGCCCCGCGGGACTAGTCGGGATGAGCAGTTCTTC.

At least ten counts were recorded for this clonotype. The DNA for the CDR3 is TGTGCCAGCAGTCGAGGACAGGACGGCTACGAGCAGTACTTC. Translated: CASSRGQDGYEQYF. The V call is TRBV12-3 or TRBV12-4, the J call TRBJ2-7, with TRBD1 matching 7 bases. With 5 bases clipped from V and 3 bases from J, the junction kept 7 bases outside the gene matches. The CDR3 covers 14 residues.

This clonotype has a handful of counts. The chain combines TRBV20-1 with TRBJ2-3; 7 bases are shared with TRBD2. Germline CDR1 is DFQATT and CDR2 is SNEGSKA (reference sequence). The CDR3 is 15 residues long. J gave up 2 bases and V 0 bases, and 5 bases lay outside the gene matches. This chain's CDR3 is CSARDPSGSTDTQYF. In nucleotides, the CDR3 is TGCAGTGCTAGAGACCCTAGCGGATCCACAGATACGCAGTATTTT.

This clonotype was observed a handful of times. The V call is TRBV9, the J call TRBJ2-1; 8 bases line up with TRBD2. Germline V gene data show CDR1 as SGDLS and CDR2 as YYNGEE. After removal of 1 base from V and 7 bases from J, the junction contained 4 bases not matched to a gene. There are 14 residues in the CDR3. The CDR3 reads CASSVLTSDNEQFF. For the CDR3, the DNA is TGTGCCAGCAGCGTATTGACTAGCGATAATGAGCAGTTCTTC.

This clonotype was observed a handful of times. The V call is TRBV5-1, the J call TRBJ2-1; 8 bases agree with TRBD1. J lost 5 bases, V lost 0 bases, and 4 bases had no gene match. This CDR3 region has 15 residues. Per germline, CDR1 SGHRS and CDR2 YFSETQ. CDR3 bases: TGCGCCAGCAGCTTGGGACAGGGGAGGCACAATGAGCAGTTCTTC. Translating it yields CASSLGQGRHNEQFF.

The chain joins TRBV7-9 to TRBJ1-1; 7 bases align to TRBD1. Trimming removed 1 base from V and 11 bases from J; junction bases left unmatched: 4. Germline V gene data show CDR1 as SEHNR and CDR2 as FQNEAQ (reference sequence). This CDR3 is built from 12 residues. This CDR3 is CASSLDQGGAFF. CDR3 DNA: TGTGCCAGCAGCTTAGATCAAGGGGGCGCTTTCTTT.

This chain connects TRBV14 to TRBJ1-3, with 8 nucleotides matching TRBD1. Germline trimming cut 4 bases from V and 7 bases from J; bases unmatched to any gene: 12. This CDR3 spans 16 amino acids. CDR1 and CDR2 from the germline V gene are SGHDN and FVKESK. The CDR3 loop is CASSPGQGLSSNTIYF. The CDR3 DNA is TGTGCCAGCAGCCCTGGACAGGGTCTTTCGTCGAACACCATATATTTT.

The V and J genes are TRBV14 and TRBJ2-5; TRBD2 aligns across 8 bases. CDR1 and CDR2 (germline): SGHDN, FVKESK. This CDR3 comprises 15 residues. V dropped 4 bases and J dropped 1; count of bases not matched to a gene: 5. In DNA form, the CDR3 reads TGTGCCAGCAGCCCGGGAGGGACACCCCAAGAGACCCAGTACTTC. Protein: CASSPGGTPQETQYF.

This clonotype was counted ten times or more. The chain is built from TRBV6-5 and TRBJ1-1; maybe TRBD1 (5 bases). Trimming pared 4 bases from V and 1 base from J, leaving 13 bases between. Per the germline V gene, CDR1 is MNHEY and CDR2 is SVGAGI. The CDR3 is made up of 15 amino acids. CDR3: CASSSPNRGNTEAFF. CDR3 nucleotides: TGTGCCAGCAGTTCCCCAAATAGGGGGAACACTGAAGCTTTCTTT.

The chain joins TRBV7-9 to TRBJ2-5, with D perhaps matching TRBD2 (6 bases). The V gene lost 0 bases and the J gene lost 6 bases, with 11 bases spanning the gap. In germline, CDR1 is SEHNR, CDR2 FQNEAQ (reference sequence). The CDR3 runs 14 residues. CDR3 loop: CASSLAARGKTQYF. The DNA of the CDR3 is TGTGCCAGCAGCTTAGCAGCCCGCGGGAAGACCCAGTACTTC.

This clonotype was counted at least ten times. The rearrangement uses TRBV6-2 or TRBV6-3 and TRBJ2-7, with 10 positions matching TRBD1. J gave up 6 bases and V 10 bases, and 15 bases lay outside the gene matches. The CDR3 spans 15 residues. CDR1 and CDR2 (germline): MNHEY, SVGEGT. As DNA, the CDR3 is TGTGCCACCCCCCTGAAGGGACAGGGGATCGGCGAGCAGTACTTC. This translates into CATPLKGQGIGEQYF.

This sequence joins TRBV20-1 and TRBJ2-7, with 8 bases matching TRBD1. The CDR3 loop spans 14 amino acids. With V trimmed by 6 bases and J by 2 bases, 9 bases remained unmatched. Germline V CDR1 and CDR2: DFQATT, SNEGSKA (reference sequence). In DNA form, the CDR3 reads TGCAGTGCCCCGCACGGACAGGGCCCCTACGAGCAGTACTTC. Translating gives CSAPHGQGPYEQYF.

The V and J genes are TRBV3-1 and TRBJ2-7, with D maybe TRBD2 (6 bases). CDR1 is LGHDT and CDR2 is YNNKEL in the germline V gene (reference sequence). The CDR3 has 15 amino acids. The ends were cut back, 4 bases at V and 3 bases at J, with 16 bases in the middle. CDR3 sequence: CASSPGLTQYYEQYF. The CDR3 DNA is TGTGCCAGCAGCCCGGGACTCACCCAGTACTACGAGCAGTACTTC.

A word on this clonotype: A read error is the likely source, as a far larger clone sits one nucleotide away. V usage is TRBV6-5 and J usage is TRBJ2-5; 9 bases map to TRBD2. CDR3 length: 16 amino acids. Germline CDR1 MNHEY, CDR2 SVGAGI. CDR3 region: CASSLVGTSRRETLYF. The CDR3 DNA reads TGTGCCAGCAGTTTAGTAGGGACTAGCAGAAGGGAGACCCTGTACTTC.

V usage is TRBV9 and J usage is TRBJ2-1, with 8 nucleotides matching TRBD2. Germline CDR1 SGDLS, CDR2 YYNGEE. This CDR3 region has 15 residues. V dropped 0 bases and J dropped 9; count of bases not matched to a gene: 8. The CDR3 DNA reads TGTGCCAGCAGCGTAGGAGATCGGCTAGCGGGTGAGCAGTTCTTC. Protein product: CASSVGDRLAGEQFF.

The sample holds many counts of this clonotype. This chain uses TRBV6-2 or TRBV6-3 with TRBJ2-3; 13 nucleotides match TRBD2. Germline-derived CDR1 and CDR2 are MNHEY and SVGEGT. The CDR3 consists of 18 residues. V dropped 6 bases and J dropped 6; count of bases not matched to a gene: 15. In DNA, the CDR3 is TGTGCCAGCAGACGTACTAGCGGGAGGGCCTTTCCGTCGGATACGCAGTATTTT. This translates into CASRRTSGRAFPSDTQYF.

The rearrangement links TRBV20-1 to TRBJ2-2, with unresolved D. Per the germline V gene, CDR1 is DFQATT and CDR2 is SNEGSKA (reference sequence). The CDR3 contains 13 residues. With 6 bases removed from V and 1 base from J, the gap between germline ends came to 9 bases. CDR3: CSARTGNTGELFF. CDR3 nucleotides: TGCAGTGCCAGGACGGGGAACACCGGGGAGCTGTTTTTT.

In this sample, this clonotype turned up many times. The chain combines TRBV5-6 with TRBJ2-5, with 7 bases identical to TRBD2. This CDR3 is 14 amino acids long. J gave up 1 base and V 3 bases, and 3 bases lay outside the gene matches. CDR1 is SGHDT and CDR2 is YYEEEE in the germline V gene. In DNA form, the CDR3 reads TGTGCCAGCAGCTCCAGCGGGGCCCAAGAGACCCAGTACTTC. It encodes CASSSSGAQETQYF.

V gene TRBV6-2 or TRBV6-3 combines with J gene TRBJ2-2, with 9 bases matching TRBD1. Trimming removed 7 bases from V and 4 bases from J; junction bases left unmatched: 16. The germline V gene encodes CDR1 MNHEY and CDR2 SVGEGT. This CDR3 is 18 amino acids long. CDR3 sequence reads: CASTPVLYRGPATGELFF. Written as DNA, the CDR3 is TGTGCCAGCACACCCGTCCTATACAGGGGGCCAGCCACCGGGGAGCTGTTTTTT.

This clonotype showed up many times. This chain joins TRBV7-2 and TRBJ2-7; TRBD1 might be the D (6 bases). V shed 5 bases and J shed 2 bases, with 13 bases lying between them. CDR1 and CDR2 from the germline V gene are SGHTA and FQGNSA. The CDR3 contains 14 residues. The CDR3 loop is CASSAHREAYEQYF. The CDR3 nucleotides are TGTGCCAGCAGCGCCCACAGGGAAGCCTACGAGCAGTACTTC.

The chain's CDR3 is CASTNTPNPAWGTDTQYF. The CDR3 region has the DNA TGTGCCAGCACCAATACACCAAACCCGGCCTGGGGTACAGATACGCAGTATTTT. This rearrangement joins TRBV6-1 to TRBJ2-3; D is unclear. CDR1 MNHNS and CDR2 SASEGT come from the germline V gene. The V and J ends lost 7 bases and 3 bases respectively, with 26 bases between them. The CDR3 is 18 amino acids.

At least ten counts were recorded for this clonotype. This chain joins TRBV28 and TRBJ2-3, with a weak D call TRBD1 (6 bases). The germline V gene has CDR1 MDHEN and CDR2 SYDVKM. The CDR3 has 13 residues. Trimming pared 6 bases from V and 6 bases from J, leaving 13 bases between. CDR3 DNA: TGTGCCAGCAGCTTCGACAGGCTTGATACGCAGTATTTT. This translates into CASSFDRLDTQYF.

The V and J genes are TRBV4-1 and TRBJ2-1, with TRBD1 matching over 8 bases. There are 14 residues in the CDR3. V lost 8 bases to trimming and J lost 3 bases; unmatched junction nucleotides: 6. CDR1 MGHRA and CDR2 YSYEKL come from the germline V gene. CDR3 sequence reads: CASPGTGHYNEQFF. As DNA, the CDR3 is TGCGCCAGCCCTGGGACAGGACACTACAATGAGCAGTTCTTC.

This clonotype was recorded many times. This rearrangement joins TRBV20-1 to TRBJ1-1; D unclear. CDR1 and CDR2 from the germline V gene are DFQATT and SNEGSKA (reference sequence). Trimming removed 6 bases at V and 3 bases at J, with 17 bases between. The CDR3 consists of 14 residues. CDR3 DNA sequence: TGCAGTGCCCGGATGGTCTTTGAGGACACTGAAGCTTTCTTT. Translation: CSARMVFEDTEAFF.

CDR3 in amino acids: CAISRALGNQPQHF. CDR3 nucleotides: TGTGCCATCTCCAGGGCCCTGGGCAATCAGCCCCAGCATTTT. V is TRBV10-3 and J is TRBJ1-5; tentatively, D is TRBD1 (5 bases). V dropped 8 bases and J dropped 2 bases, with 13 bases sitting between them. The germline V gene encodes CDR1 ENHRY and CDR2 SYGVKD. This CDR3 contains 14 residues.

This rearrangement joins TRBV15 to TRBJ2-7; 7 positions match TRBD2. The junction had 9 bases not matched to a gene; V was cut back by 1 base and J by 3 bases. From germline, CDR1 is LNHNV and CDR2 YYDKDF (reference sequence). The CDR3 is 16 residues long. CDR3: CATSRGEAGSHYEQYF. CDR3 bases: TGTGCCACCAGCAGAGGGGAAGCGGGATCCCACTACGAGCAGTACTTC.

This clonotype was picked up many times. The chain couples TRBV28 to TRBJ2-7, with a weak D call TRBD1 (6 bases). Trimming took off 3 bases at V and 3 bases at J, with 12 bases between the two ends. This CDR3 has 14 residues. Germline values: CDR1 MDHEN, CDR2 SYDVKM. The CDR3 DNA is TGTGCCAGCAGTTTCCAAAGGGGGAGCTACGAGCAGTACTTC. This codes for CASSFQRGSYEQYF.

The table lists this clonotype with many counts. V is TRBV28 and J is TRBJ1-5, with D tentatively TRBD1 (6 bases). CDR3 length: 13 residues. Trimming shortened V by 6 bases and J by 6 bases, and 12 bases separated the two germline ends. Germline V gene data show CDR1 as MDHEN and CDR2 as SYDVKM. The chain's CDR3 is CASSSRGPQPQHF. The CDR3 coding sequence is TGTGCCAGCAGCTCCAGGGGCCCTCAGCCCCAGCATTTT.

There are a few counts of this clonotype. This rearrangement joins TRBV20-1 to TRBJ2-2; D is perhaps TRBD2 (7 bases). Per the germline V gene, CDR1 is DFQATT and CDR2 is SNEGSKA (reference sequence). The CDR3 sequence is 15 residues long. Between the trimmed V and J ends, which lost 3 bases and 5 bases, there was a span of 16 bases. The chain's CDR3 is CSASLGGGGTGELFF. CDR3 in DNA: TGCAGTGCTAGCCTTGGGGGAGGGGGGACCGGGGAGCTGTTTTTT.

The sample holds many counts of this clonotype. This chain connects TRBV12-3 or TRBV12-4 to TRBJ2-7; 10 bases are a match to TRBD2. The CDR3 consists of 15 residues. Unmatched junction bases numbered 6, after V lost 1 base and J lost 6 bases. DNA of the CDR3: TGTGCCAGCAGTTTAGTTCTAGCGGGAGAGGGCGAGCAGTACTTC. This codes for CASSLVLAGEGEQYF.

This clonotype was seen at least ten times. J is TRBJ2-7 and V is TRBV6-1; D is tentatively TRBD1 or TRBD2 (5 bases each). Trimming took 6 bases from V and 0 from J, leaving 15 bases between them. Germline V gives CDR1 MNHNS, CDR2 SASEGT. This CDR3 has 15 amino acids. CDR3 sequence: CASRPRGASSYEQYF. The CDR3 coding sequence is TGTGCCAGCAGGCCACGGGGCGCTAGCTCCTACGAGCAGTACTTC.

This clonotype was detected only a few times. The J gene is TRBJ2-2, the V gene TRBV19; 7 bases align to TRBD2. The V segment lost 6 bases and the J segment 6 bases; nucleotides outside the gene matches: 10. The CDR3 is made up of 15 amino acids. Germline CDR1 and CDR2: LNHDA and SQIVND (reference sequence). CDR3 DNA: TGTGCCAGTAGGCCGGGACTACCCGTTTCCGGGGAGCTGTTTTTT. This encodes CASRPGLPVSGELFF. Based on the CDR3 plus reference TRBV19 and TRBJ2-2, the full variable domain is DGGITQSPKYLFRKEGQNVTLSCEQNLNHDAMYWYRQDPGQGLRLIYYSQIVNDFQKGDIAEGYSVSREKKESFPLTVTSAQKNPTAFYLCASRPGLPVSGELFFGEGSRLTVL.